Listed below are T cell receptor beta chains from one sample, sequenced in a study of shared clonotypes between healthy human individuals. Method: immunoSEQ multiplex PCR; TCRdb's copy keeps in-frame clones and lacks some. The sample holds about half a million clones; about 72% are singletons and the top ten take about 11%. Sequenced material: PBMCs. Receptor source: a woman in her thirties or forties in good health. Some clones in this sample may be carry-over from other donors' samples. Each CDR3 is given with its conserved first and last residue. The D gene is left open where the match is weak. Rows may omit the clone size; those that give it use once, few, many or a size class.

D gene,J gene,clone size,V gene,CDR3 protein,CDR3 DNA
-,TRBJ1-2,-,TRBV9,CASSVDPVNYGYTF,TGTGCCAGCAGCGTAGATCCAGTAAACTATGGCTACACCTTC
-,TRBJ2-1,-,TRBV11-2,CASSSARTKGYNEQFF,TGTGCCAGCAGCTCCGCACGGACTAAGGGCTACAATGAGCAGTTCTTC
TRBD2,TRBJ2-5,-,TRBV29-1,CSVPSTSGAQETQYF,TGCAGCGTTCCCTCGACTAGCGGGGCACAAGAGACCCAGTACTTC
TRBD2,TRBJ2-1,once,TRBV18,CASSAGGQNEQFF,TGTGCCAGCTCAGCGGGAGGGCAGAATGAGCAGTTCTTC
TRBD2,TRBJ2-7,once,TRBV11-2,CASSGGTSGSSYEQYF,TGTGCCAGCAGCGGGGGGACTAGCGGGAGCTCCTACGAGCAGTACTTC
TRBD2,TRBJ2-7,once,TRBV9,CASSVDGTSEGEQYF,TGTGCCAGCAGCGTAGACGGGACTAGCGAAGGCGAGCAGTACTTC
TRBD2,TRBJ2-1,-,TRBV10-3,CAISETRTSGRAYNEQFF,TGTGCCATCAGTGAGACCCGAACTAGCGGGAGAGCCTACAATGAGCAGTTCTTC
-,TRBJ2-7,-,TRBV2,CASSLRTDSYEQYF,TGTGCCAGCAGTCTACGGACGGATTCCTACGAGCAGTACTTC
TRBD2,TRBJ2-7,-,TRBV4-1,CASSQDRSGRAREQYF,TGCGCCAGCAGCCAAGATCGAAGCGGGAGGGCCCGCGAGCAGTACTTC
-,TRBJ1-1,once,TRBV6-7,CASSYRRGAGPEAFF,TGTGCCAGCAGTTACAGGCGGGGGGCGGGTCCCGAGGCTTTCTTT
-,TRBJ1-3,-,TRBV10-3,CAISESLLPAATSGNTIYF,TGTGCCATCAGTGAGTCTCTTTTACCAGCGGCCACCTCTGGAAACACCATATATTTT
TRBD1,TRBJ2-7,-,TRBV5-4,CATSGQGSYEQYF,TGTGCCACCTCGGGACAGGGCTCCTACGAGCAGTACTTC
-,TRBJ2-1,-,TRBV20-1,CTRGDNEQFF,TGCACCCGAGGGGACAATGAGCAGTTCTTC
-,TRBJ2-3,-,TRBV7-3,CASSPTPSSTDTQYF,TGTGCCAGCAGCCCGACACCTTCAAGCACAGATACGCAGTATTTT
TRBD2,TRBJ2-7,-,TRBV10-2,CASSPTSETAYEQYF,TGCGCCAGCAGTCCCACTAGCGAAACTGCCTACGAGCAGTACTTC
-,TRBJ1-1,-,TRBV7-3,CASSKQANTEAFF,TGTGCCAGCAGCAAACAGGCGAACACTGAAGCTTTCTTT
TRBD2,TRBJ2-1,-,TRBV7-2,CASSLASGDDNEQFF,TGTGCCAGCAGCTTGGCTAGCGGGGACGACAATGAGCAGTTCTTC
TRBD2,TRBJ2-7,-,TRBV7-2,CASSPQDRGTSASYEQYF,TGTGCCAGCAGCCCACAGGACCGAGGGACTAGCGCCTCCTACGAGCAGTACTTC
TRBD1,TRBJ1-1,-,TRBV7-9,CASSATGVGTEAFF,TGCGCCAGCAGCGCGACAGGGGTTGGAACTGAAGCTTTCTTT
-,TRBJ2-7,-,TRBV28,CASTLPGGTYEQYF,TGTGCCAGCACTCTCCCAGGAGGTACCTACGAGCAGTACTTC
-,TRBJ2-1,-,TRBV5-4,CASSLEGSNEQFF,TGTGCCAGCAGCTTGGAAGGGAGCAATGAGCAGTTCTTC
-,TRBJ1-5,-,TRBV9,CASSPRPGGDQPQHF,TGTGCCAGCAGCCCCCGGCCGGGGGGTGACCAGCCCCAGCATTTT
-,TRBJ2-7,-,TRBV5-5,CASSLVQSSSYEQYF,TGTGCCAGCAGCTTGGTGCAGAGCAGCTCCTACGAGCAGTACTTC
-,TRBJ2-6,-,TRBV5-1,CASSLGRSGANVLTF,TGCGCCAGCAGCTTGGGACGCTCTGGGGCCAACGTCCTGACTTTC
-,TRBJ2-1,-,TRBV5-1,CASSLGLTRRLYNEQFF,TGCGCCAGCAGCTTGGGCCTGACTCGGCGCCTCTACAATGAGCAGTTCTTC
-,TRBJ1-1,-,TRBV4-3,CASSQDWGLEAFF,TGCGCCAGCAGCCAAGATTGGGGGCTTGAAGCTTTCTTT
-,TRBJ1-3,-,TRBV7-9,CASSLTDSGNTIYF,TGTGCCAGCAGCTTGACGGACTCTGGAAACACCATATATTTT
TRBD2,TRBJ2-5,-,TRBV11-2,CASSHWGGRSDETQYF,TGTGCCAGCAGCCACTGGGGGGGGAGAAGTGATGAGACCCAGTACTTC
-,TRBJ2-3,once,TRBV7-9,CASSTSEAPPTDTQYF,TGTGCCAGCAGCACGTCTGAGGCTCCCCCAACAGATACGCAGTATTTT
-,TRBJ1-6,few,TRBV14,CASSQGLYNSPLHF,TGTGCCAGCAGCCAAGGACTCTATAATTCACCCCTCCACTTT
-,TRBJ1-1,-,TRBV23-1,CASSRGDSQNTEAFF,TGCGCCAGCAGTCGGGGAGACAGCCAGAACACTGAAGCTTTCTTT
-,TRBJ2-5,-,TRBV30,CAWSLGIGVEETQYF,TGTGCCTGGAGTCTGGGGATTGGGGTCGAAGAGACCCAGTACTTC
TRBD1,TRBJ1-1,-,TRBV11-2,CASSRTGIVVTTEAFF,TGTGCCAGCAGCCGGACAGGAATAGTGGTAACCACTGAAGCTTTCTTT
TRBD2,TRBJ2-5,-,TRBV28,CASSFGFLGLAGPQETQYF,TGTGCCAGCAGTTTTGGTTTCCTGGGACTAGCGGGGCCACAAGAGACCCAGTACTTC
-,TRBJ1-1,once,TRBV30,CAWDWAFYTEAFF,TGTGCCTGGGACTGGGCCTTTTACACTGAAGCTTTCTTT
-,TRBJ2-2,-,TRBV6-5,CASSIRQANTGELFF,TGTGCCAGCAGTATTAGACAGGCAAACACCGGGGAGCTGTTTTTT
-,TRBJ2-7,-,TRBV30,CAWSHGGAYYEQYF,TGTGCCTGGAGCCATGGGGGAGCCTACTACGAGCAGTACTTC
-,TRBJ2-1,-,TRBV30,CAGGLVEGLKQFF,TGTGCCGGAGGTTTAGTAGAGGGTCTAAAGCAGTTCTTC
TRBD1,TRBJ2-3,once,TRBV28,CASTGGFGDTQYF,TGTGCCAGCACAGGGGGATTTGGAGATACGCAGTATTTT
-,TRBJ1-5,few,TRBV11-2,CASSLTSNQPQHF,TGTGCCAGCAGCTTAACGAGCAATCAGCCCCAGCATTTT
TRBD2,TRBJ2-1,-,TRBV14,CASSQSSGYNEQFF,TGTGCCAGCAGCCAGTCTAGCGGGTACAATGAGCAGTTCTTC
-,TRBJ2-5,-,TRBV10-3,CAVSPEGETQYF,TGTGCCGTCTCGCCCGAGGGGGAGACCCAGTACTTC
-,TRBJ2-3,-,TRBV20-1,CSASPEDTQYF,TGCAGTGCTAGCCCAGAAGATACGCAGTATTTT
TRBD2,TRBJ2-3,-,TRBV28,CASRPASGRTHDGTDTQYF,TGTGCCAGCAGGCCTGCCAGCGGGAGAACCCATGACGGCACAGATACGCAGTATTTT
-,TRBJ2-2,-,TRBV19,CAGGPGDFGELFF,TGTGCCGGCGGGCCAGGGGATTTCGGGGAGCTGTTTTTT
-,TRBJ2-5,-,TRBV5-1,CASRLGGAKTGIEYF,TGCGCCAGCAGACTTGGTGGGGCAAAAACAGGGATCGAGTACTTC
TRBD1,TRBJ1-2,-,TRBV10-3,CAINQGQGFGYTF,TGTGCCATCAATCAGGGACAGGGTTTTGGCTACACCTTC
-,TRBJ2-7,-,TRBV5-4,CASSPGGATSDSYEQYF,TGTGCCAGCAGCCCGGGTGGGGCAACCTCAGACTCCTACGAGCAGTACTTC
-,TRBJ2-3,-,TRBV4-3,CASSHGGRDTQYF,TGCGCCAGCAGCCACGGAGGGAGGGATACGCAGTATTTT
-,TRBJ1-2,-,TRBV7-2,CASSPGGAAGGYTF,TGTGCCAGCAGCCCGGGGGGGGCGGCTGGTGGCTACACCTTC
TRBD2,TRBJ2-5,-,TRBV4-2,CASSTSSSGSQETQYF,TGTGCCAGCAGCACCTCATCTAGCGGGTCCCAGGAGACCCAGTACTTC
-,TRBJ2-1,-,TRBV15,CATSRTSMNEQFF,TGTGCCACCAGCAGGACTTCTATGAATGAGCAGTTCTTC
-,TRBJ2-5,-,TRBV28,CASTMGGSSETQYF,TGTGCCAGCACGATGGGGGGATCGTCAGAGACCCAGTACTTC
TRBD1,TRBJ1-2,few,TRBV6-1,CASRGGDRYNYGYTF,TGTGCCAGCAGGGGGGGGGACAGATACAACTATGGCTACACCTTC
TRBD1,TRBJ1-2,-,TRBV27,CASRYGTGDGYTF,TGTGCCAGCAGATATGGAACAGGGGATGGCTACACCTTC